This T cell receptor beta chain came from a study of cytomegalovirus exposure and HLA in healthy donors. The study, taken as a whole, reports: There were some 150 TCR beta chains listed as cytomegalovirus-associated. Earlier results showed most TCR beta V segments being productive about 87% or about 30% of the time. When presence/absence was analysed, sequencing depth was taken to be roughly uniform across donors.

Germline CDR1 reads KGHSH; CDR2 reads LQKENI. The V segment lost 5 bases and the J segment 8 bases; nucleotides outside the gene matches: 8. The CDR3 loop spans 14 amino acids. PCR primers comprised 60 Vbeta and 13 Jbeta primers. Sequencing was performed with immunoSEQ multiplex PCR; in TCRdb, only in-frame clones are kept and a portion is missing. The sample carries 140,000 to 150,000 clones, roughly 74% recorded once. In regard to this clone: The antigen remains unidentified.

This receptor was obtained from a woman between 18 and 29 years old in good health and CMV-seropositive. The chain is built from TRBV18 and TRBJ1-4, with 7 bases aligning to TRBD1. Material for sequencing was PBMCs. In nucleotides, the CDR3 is TGTGCCAGCTCAACTGACAGGGTCGGCGAAAAACTGTTTTTT. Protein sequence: CASSTDRVGEKLFF. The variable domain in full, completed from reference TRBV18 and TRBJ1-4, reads NAGVMQNPRHLVRRRGQEARLRCSPMKGHSHVYWYRQLPEEGLKFMVYLQKENIIDESGMPKERFSAEFPKEGPSILRIQQVVRGDSAAYFCASSTDRVGEKLFFGSGTQLSVL.